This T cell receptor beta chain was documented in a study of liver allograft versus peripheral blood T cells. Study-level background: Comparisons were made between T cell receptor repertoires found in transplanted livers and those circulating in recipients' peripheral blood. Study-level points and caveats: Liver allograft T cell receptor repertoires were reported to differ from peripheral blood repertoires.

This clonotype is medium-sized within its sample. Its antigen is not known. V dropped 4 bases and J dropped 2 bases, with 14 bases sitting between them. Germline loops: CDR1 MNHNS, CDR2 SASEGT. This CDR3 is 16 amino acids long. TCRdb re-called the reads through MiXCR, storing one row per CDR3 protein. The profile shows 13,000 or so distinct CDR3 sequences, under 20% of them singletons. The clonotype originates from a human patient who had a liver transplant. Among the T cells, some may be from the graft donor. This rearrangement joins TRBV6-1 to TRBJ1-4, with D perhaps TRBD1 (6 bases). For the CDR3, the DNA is TGTGCCAGCAGTGTGGCGGGGGGCGGGACTAATGAAAAACTGTTTTTT. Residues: CASSVAGGGTNEKLFF.